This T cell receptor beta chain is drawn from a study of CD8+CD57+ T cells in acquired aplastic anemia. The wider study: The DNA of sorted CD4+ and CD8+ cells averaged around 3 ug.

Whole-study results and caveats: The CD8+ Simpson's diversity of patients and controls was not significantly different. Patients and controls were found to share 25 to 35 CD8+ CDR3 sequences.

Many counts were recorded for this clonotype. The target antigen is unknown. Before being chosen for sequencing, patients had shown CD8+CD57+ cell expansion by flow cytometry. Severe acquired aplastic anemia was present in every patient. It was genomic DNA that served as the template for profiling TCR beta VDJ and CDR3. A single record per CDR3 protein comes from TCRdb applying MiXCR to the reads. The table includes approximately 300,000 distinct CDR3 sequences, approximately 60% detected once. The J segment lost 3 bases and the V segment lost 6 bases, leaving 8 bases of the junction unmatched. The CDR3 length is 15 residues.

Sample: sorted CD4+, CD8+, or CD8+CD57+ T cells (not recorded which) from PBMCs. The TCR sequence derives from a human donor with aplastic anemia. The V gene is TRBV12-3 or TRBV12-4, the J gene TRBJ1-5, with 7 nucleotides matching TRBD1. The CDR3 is CASSSQTGVNQPQHF. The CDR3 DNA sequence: TGTGCCAGCAGCTCACAAACAGGGGTCAATCAGCCCCAGCATTTT.